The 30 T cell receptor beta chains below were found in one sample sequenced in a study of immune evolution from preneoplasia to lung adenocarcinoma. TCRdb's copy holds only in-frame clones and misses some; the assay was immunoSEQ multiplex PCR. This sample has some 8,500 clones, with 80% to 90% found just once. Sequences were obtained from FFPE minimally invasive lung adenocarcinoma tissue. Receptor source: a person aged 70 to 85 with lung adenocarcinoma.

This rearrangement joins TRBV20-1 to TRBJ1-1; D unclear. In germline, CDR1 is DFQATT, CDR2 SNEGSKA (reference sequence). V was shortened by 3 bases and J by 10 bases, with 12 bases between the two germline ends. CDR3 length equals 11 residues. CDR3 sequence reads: CSASIRERAFF. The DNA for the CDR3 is TGCAGTGCTAGTATCCGGGAAAGAGCTTTCTTT.

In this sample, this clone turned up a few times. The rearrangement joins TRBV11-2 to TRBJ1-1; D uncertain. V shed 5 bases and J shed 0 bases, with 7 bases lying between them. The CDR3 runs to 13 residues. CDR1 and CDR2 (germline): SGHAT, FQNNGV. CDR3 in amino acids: CASSATVNTEAFF. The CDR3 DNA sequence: TGTGCCAGCAGCGCCACAGTGAACACTGAAGCTTTCTTT.

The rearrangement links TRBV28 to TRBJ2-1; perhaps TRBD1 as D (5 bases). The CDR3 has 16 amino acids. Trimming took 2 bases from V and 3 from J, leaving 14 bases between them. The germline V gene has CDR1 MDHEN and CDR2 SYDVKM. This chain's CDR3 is CASSLGGASYYNEQFF. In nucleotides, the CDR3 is TGTGCCAGCAGTTTAGGTGGGGCCTCCTACTACAATGAGCAGTTCTTC.

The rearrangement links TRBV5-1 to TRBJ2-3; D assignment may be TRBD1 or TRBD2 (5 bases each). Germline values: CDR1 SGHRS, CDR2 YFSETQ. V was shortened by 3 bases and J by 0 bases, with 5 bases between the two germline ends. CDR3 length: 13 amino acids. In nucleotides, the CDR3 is TGCGCCAGCAGCTGGGACAGCACAGATACGCAGTATTTT. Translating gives CASSWDSTDTQYF.

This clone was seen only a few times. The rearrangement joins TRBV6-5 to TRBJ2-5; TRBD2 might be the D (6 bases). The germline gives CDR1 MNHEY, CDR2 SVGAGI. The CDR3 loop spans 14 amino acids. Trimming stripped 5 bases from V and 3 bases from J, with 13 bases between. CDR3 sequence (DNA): TGTGCCAGCAGTCGGGACTGGGCTAAAGAGACCCAGTACTTC. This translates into CASSRDWAKETQYF.

CDR3 bases: TGTGCCAGCAGCTTAGTGGAGGGGGGGACCCAGTACTTC. This encodes CASSLVEGGTQYF. V is TRBV11-2 and J is TRBJ2-5; D may match TRBD1 or TRBD2 (6 bases each). Trimming shortened V by 1 base and J by 7 bases, and 10 bases separated the two germline ends. The germline gives CDR1 SGHAT, CDR2 FQNNGV. The CDR3 contains 13 residues.

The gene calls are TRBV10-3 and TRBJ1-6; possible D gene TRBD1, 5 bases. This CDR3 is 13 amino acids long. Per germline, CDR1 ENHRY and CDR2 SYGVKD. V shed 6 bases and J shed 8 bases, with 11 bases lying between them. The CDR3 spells CAISGDADSPLHF. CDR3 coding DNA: TGTGCCATCAGCGGGGACGCCGATTCACCCCTCCACTTT.

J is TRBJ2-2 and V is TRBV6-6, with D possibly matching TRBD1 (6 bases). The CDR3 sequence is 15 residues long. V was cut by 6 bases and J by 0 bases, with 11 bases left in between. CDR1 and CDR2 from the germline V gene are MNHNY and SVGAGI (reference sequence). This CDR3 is CASRGQKANTGELFF. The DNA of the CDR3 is TGTGCCAGCAGAGGACAGAAGGCGAACACCGGGGAGCTGTTTTTT.

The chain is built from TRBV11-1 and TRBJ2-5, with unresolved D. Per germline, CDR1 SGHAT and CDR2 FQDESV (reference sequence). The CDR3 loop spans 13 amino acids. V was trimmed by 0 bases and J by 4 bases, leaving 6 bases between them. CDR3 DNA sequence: TGTGCCAGCAGCTTAGCGTGGGGAGAGACCCAGTACTTC. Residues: CASSLAWGETQYF.

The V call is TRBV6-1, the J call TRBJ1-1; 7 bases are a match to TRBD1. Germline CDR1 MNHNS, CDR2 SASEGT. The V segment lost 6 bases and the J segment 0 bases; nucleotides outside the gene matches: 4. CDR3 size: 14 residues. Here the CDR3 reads CASRLRGMNTEAFF. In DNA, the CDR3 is TGTGCCAGCAGACTCAGGGGGATGAACACTGAAGCTTTCTTT.

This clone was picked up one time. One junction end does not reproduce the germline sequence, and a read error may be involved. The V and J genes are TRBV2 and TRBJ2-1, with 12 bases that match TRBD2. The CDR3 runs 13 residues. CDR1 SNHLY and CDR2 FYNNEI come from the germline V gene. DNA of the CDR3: TGTGCCAGCAGTGGCAACCTTCTAGCGGGGGGGCTCTTC. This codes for CASSGNLLAGGLF.

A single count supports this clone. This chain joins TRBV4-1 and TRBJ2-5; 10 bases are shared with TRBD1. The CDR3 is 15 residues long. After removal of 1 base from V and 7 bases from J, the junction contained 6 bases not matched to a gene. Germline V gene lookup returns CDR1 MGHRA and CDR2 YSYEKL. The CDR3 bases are TGCGCCAGCAGCCAAGTGGGACAGGGGAGCGCGACCCAGTACTTC. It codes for CASSQVGQGSATQYF.

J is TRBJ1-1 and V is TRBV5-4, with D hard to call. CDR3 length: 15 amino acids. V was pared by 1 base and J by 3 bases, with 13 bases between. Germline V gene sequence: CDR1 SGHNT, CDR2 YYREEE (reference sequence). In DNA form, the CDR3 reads TGTGCCAGCAGCTTGTTCCTTAGAAGGGACACTGAAGCTTTCTTT. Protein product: CASSLFLRRDTEAFF.

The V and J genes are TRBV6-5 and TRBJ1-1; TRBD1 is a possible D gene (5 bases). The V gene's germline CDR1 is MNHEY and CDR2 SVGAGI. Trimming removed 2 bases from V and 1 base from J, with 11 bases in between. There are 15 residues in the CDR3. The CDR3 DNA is TGTGCCAGCAGTTACAGTGCAGGGACGAACACTGAAGCTTTCTTT. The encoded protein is CASSYSAGTNTEAFF.

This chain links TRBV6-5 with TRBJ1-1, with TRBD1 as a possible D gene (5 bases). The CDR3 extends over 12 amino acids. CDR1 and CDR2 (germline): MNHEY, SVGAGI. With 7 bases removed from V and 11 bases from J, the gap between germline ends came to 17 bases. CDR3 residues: CASNTLRGDAFF. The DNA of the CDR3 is TGTGCCAGCAACACCCTGCGAGGGGATGCTTTCTTT.

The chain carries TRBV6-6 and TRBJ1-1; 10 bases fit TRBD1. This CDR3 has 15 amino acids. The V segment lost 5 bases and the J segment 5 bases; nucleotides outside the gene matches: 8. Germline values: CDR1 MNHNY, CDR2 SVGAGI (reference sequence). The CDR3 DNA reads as TGTGCCAGCAGTACCTCGGGACAGGGGATAACTGAAGCTTTCTTT. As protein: CASSTSGQGITEAFF.

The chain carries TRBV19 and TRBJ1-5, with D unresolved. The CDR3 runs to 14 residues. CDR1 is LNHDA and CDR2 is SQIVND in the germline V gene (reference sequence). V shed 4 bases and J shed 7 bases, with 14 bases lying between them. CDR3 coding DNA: TGTGCCAGTAGTAACTCAAACCCGAGACAGCCCCAGCATTTT. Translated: CASSNSNPRQPQHF.

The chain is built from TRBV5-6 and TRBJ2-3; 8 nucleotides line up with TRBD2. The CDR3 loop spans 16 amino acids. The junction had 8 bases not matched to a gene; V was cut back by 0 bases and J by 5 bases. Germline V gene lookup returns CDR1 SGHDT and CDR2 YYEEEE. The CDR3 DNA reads TGTGCCAGCAGCTTGGCAGCGGGGGCCAAGGTAGATACGCAGTATTTT. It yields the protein CASSLAAGAKVDTQYF.

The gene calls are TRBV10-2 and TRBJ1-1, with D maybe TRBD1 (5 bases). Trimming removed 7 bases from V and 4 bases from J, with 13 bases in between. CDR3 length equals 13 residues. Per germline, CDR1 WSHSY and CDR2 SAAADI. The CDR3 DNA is TGCGCCAGCACGCGGACTAGGGGCACTGAAGCTTTCTTT. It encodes CASTRTRGTEAFF.

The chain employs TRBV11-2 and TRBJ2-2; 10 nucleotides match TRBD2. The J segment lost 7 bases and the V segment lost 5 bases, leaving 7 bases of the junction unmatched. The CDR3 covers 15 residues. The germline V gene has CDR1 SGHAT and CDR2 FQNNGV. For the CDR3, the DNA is TGTGCCAGCAGCCTAGCGGGGGCTAGGAGCGGGGAGCTGTTTTTT. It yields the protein CASSLAGARSGELFF.

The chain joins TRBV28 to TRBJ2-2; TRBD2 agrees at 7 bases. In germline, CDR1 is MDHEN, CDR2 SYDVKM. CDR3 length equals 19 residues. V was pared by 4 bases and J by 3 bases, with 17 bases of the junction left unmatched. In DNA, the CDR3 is TGTGCCAGCAGTTCCTCCGGACTAGGCATGGGGCCCGACACCGGGGAGCTGTTTTTT. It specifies CASSSSGLGMGPDTGELFF.

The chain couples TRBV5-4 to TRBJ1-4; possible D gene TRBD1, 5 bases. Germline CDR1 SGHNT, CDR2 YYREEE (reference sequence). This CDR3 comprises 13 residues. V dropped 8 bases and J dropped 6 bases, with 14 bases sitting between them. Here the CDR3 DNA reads TGTGCCAGTAGCACCGGGGGTGATGAAAAACTGTTTTTT. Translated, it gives CASSTGGDEKLFF.

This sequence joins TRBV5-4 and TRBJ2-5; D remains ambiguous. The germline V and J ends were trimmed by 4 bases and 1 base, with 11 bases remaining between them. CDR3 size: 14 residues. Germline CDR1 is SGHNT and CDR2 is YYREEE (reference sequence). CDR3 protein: CASSPWTRQETQYF. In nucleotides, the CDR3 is TGTGCCAGCAGCCCGTGGACCCGCCAAGAGACCCAGTACTTC. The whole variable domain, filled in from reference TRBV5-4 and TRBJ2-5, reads ETGVTQSPTHLIKTRGQQVTLRCSSQSGHNTVSWYQQALGQGPQFIFQYYREEENGRGNFPPRFSGLQFPNYSSELNVNALELDDSALYLCASSPWTRQETQYFGPGTRLLVL.

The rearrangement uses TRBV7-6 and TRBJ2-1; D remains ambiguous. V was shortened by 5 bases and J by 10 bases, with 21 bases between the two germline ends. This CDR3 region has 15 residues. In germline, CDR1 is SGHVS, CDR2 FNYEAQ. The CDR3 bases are TGTGCCAGCAGCGCCCTCCCACAAGCCGGTCGGGAGCAGTTCTTC. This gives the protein CASSALPQAGREQFF.

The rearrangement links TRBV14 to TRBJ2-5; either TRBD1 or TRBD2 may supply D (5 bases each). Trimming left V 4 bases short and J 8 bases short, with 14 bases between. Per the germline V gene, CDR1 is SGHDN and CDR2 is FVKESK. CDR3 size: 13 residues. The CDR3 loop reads CASSPAAGGTQYF. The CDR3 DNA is TGTGCCAGCAGCCCCGCAGCTGGGGGAACCCAGTACTTC.

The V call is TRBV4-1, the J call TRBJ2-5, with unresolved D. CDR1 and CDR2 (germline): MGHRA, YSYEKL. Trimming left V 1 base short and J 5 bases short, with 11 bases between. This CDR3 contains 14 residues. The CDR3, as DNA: TGCGCCAGCAGCCAAGGAGGTAGTCTGGAGACCCAGTACTTC. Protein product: CASSQGGSLETQYF.

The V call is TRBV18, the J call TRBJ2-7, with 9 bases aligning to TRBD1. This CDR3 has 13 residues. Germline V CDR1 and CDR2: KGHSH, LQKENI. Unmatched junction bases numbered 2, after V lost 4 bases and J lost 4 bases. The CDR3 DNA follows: TGTGCCAGCTCACTAGGACAGGGGTACGAGCAGTACTTC. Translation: CASSLGQGYEQYF.

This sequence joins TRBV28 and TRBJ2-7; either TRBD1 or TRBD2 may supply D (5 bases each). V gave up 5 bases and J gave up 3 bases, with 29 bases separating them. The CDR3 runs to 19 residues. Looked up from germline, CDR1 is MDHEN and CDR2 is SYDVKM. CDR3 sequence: CASSPPASGPPSAYYEQYF. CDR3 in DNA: TGTGCCAGCAGTCCACCCGCCTCGGGACCTCCATCCGCCTACTACGAGCAGTACTTC.

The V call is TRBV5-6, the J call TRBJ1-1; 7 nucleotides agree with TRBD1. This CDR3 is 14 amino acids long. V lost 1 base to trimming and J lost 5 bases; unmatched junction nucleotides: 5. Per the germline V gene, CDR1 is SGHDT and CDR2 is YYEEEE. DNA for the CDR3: TGTGCCAGCAGCTTGACAGGGGAAGGGACTGAAGCTTTCTTT. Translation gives CASSLTGEGTEAFF. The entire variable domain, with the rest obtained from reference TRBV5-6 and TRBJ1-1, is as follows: DAGVTQSPTHLIKTRGQQVTLRCSPKSGHDTVSWYQQALGQGPQFIFQYYEEEERQRGNFPDRFSGHQFPNYSSELNVNALLLGDSALYLCASSLTGEGTEAFFGQGTRLTVV.

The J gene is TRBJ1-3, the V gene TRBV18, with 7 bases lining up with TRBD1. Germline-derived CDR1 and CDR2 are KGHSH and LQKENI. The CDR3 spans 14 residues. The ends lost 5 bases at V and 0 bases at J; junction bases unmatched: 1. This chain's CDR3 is CASSRDSSGNTIYF. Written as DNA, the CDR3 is TGTGCCAGCTCAAGGGACAGCTCTGGAAACACCATATATTTT.